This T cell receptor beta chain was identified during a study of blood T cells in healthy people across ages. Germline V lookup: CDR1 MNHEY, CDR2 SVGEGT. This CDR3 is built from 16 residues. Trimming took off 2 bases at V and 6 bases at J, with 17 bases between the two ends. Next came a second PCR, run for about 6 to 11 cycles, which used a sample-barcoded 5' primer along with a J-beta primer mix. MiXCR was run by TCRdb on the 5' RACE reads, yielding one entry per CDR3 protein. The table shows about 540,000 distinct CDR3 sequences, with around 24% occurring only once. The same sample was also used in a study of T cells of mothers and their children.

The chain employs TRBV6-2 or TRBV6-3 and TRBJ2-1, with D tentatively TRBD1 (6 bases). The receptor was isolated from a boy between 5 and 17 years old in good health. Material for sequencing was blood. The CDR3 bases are TGTGCCAGCAGTTACGTGGGTGGGACAATGAGCAATGAGCAGTTCTTC. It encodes CASSYVGGTMSNEQFF.